This TCR beta chain derives from a study of cytomegalovirus exposure and HLA in healthy donors. Background on the study: Genotyping showed roughly 83% of a few hundred donors falling in the Caucasian-associated ancestry cluster.

PCR was performed using 60 Vbeta and 13 Jbeta primers. The protocol was immunoSEQ multiplex PCR, while the TCRdb copy is restricted to in-frame clones and leaves out a portion. The sample yields 150,000 or so clones, about four fifths seen once. The V end lost 10 bases, the J end lost 0 bases, and 12 bases lay between the germline ends. Per the germline V gene, CDR1 is MDHEN and CDR2 is SYDVKM. The CDR3 extends over 13 amino acids. The specimen was PBMCs. The clonotype comes from a man aged 30 to 39 in good health and CMV-seropositive. The rearrangement links TRBV28 to TRBJ1-2; perhaps TRBD1 as D (6 bases). CDR3 protein: CATQDRSNYGYTF. CDR3 DNA: TGTGCCACCCAGGACAGATCTAACTATGGCTACACCTTC.